This T cell receptor beta chain came from a study of beta chain features in type 1 diabetes. General study results and limits: The cDNA sequencing approach could over-represent high-TCR-expressing cells. Compared to healthy donors, patients appeared to have naive, central memory and Treg TCRB repertoires that were more alike. Type 1 diabetes patients had moderately but significantly shorter TCRB CDR3s in all four CD4+ subsets.

Points on this clone: The antigen is undetermined.

This CDR3 has 14 residues. Germline CDR1 and CDR2: SEHNR and FQNEAQ (reference sequence). The V and J ends lost 6 bases and 1 base respectively, with 13 bases between them. Reverse transcribing all isolated RNA meant expressed TCRB transcripts were sequenced. Read counts averaged roughly 3.7 million for samples of naive, central memory and regulatory T cells. Libraries were prepared by immunoSEQ multiplex PCR; TCRdb keeps only in-frame clonotypes and omits some of them. The profile shows approximately 170,000 clones, 6.5% to 8.5% of them singletons. Sequenced sample: central memory CD4+ T cells from blood. The chain links TRBV7-9 to TRBJ2-7; D uncertain. This TCR derives from a man younger than 35 with type 1 diabetes. CDR3 protein: CASRPRSGSYEQYF. CDR3 DNA sequence: TGTGCCAGCAGACCTCGGTCCGGTTCCTACGAGCAGTACTTC. The variable domain in full, completed from reference TRBV7-9 and TRBJ2-7, reads DTGVSQNPRHKITKRGQNVTFRCDPISEHNRLYWYRQTLGQGPEFLTYFQNEAQLEKSRLLSDRFSAERPKGSFSTLEIQRTEQGDSAMYLCASRPRSGSYEQYFGPGTRLTVT.